This TCR beta chain appears in the sequencing data of a study of T cells after yellow fever vaccination (dated by TCRdb to 2018 to 2020). With respect to the entire study: The SMART-Seq v4 Ultra Low Input RNA kit was used to prepare libraries from fractions with low cell numbers. Blood was collected at multiple timepoints before and after primary and secondary immunization, and bulk PBMC replicates and cell subsets were isolated. To track T-cell clones before and after primary and booster YFV17D yellow fever vaccination, bulk TCR alpha and beta repertoires were sequenced longitudinally. Two healthy male donors made up the cohort, one aged 18 to 29 years and the other aged 30 to 40 years.

The sample was run on an Illumina NovaSeq 6000. TCR cDNA was made using 5'RACE template switching, a step that added a universal primer site and unique molecular identifiers. Priming of cDNA synthesis was performed from both the TCR alpha and TCR beta constant segments. Libraries were amplified in two PCR steps, with sample barcodes and sequencing adapters added in the second step. Sequencing of libraries was done on Illumina HiSeq 2500 (2x100 bp) or NovaSeq (2x150 bp). For the original study's pipeline: MIGEC was used to demultiplex reads and collapse the reads into UMI consensus sequences, and MiXCR was used for V(D)J alignment. Using edgeR on replicate PBMC samples, clonotypes were called vaccine-responding if FDR was below 0.01 and the log2 fold change was above 5 up to day 15. Each bulk clonotype received a CD4 or CD8 identity based on whether the sequenced CD4 or CD8 repertoire contained that clonotype at higher abundance. TCRdb handled the public reads itself, with Q25 trimming in fastp and clone calling in MiXCR, and kept productive beta chains. CDR3 protein duplicates are merged, each entry listing the most common genes and DNA. In this record, the V and J calls reflect TCRdb's handling and not the investigators' own analysis. The sample table contains about 220,000 distinct CDR3 sequences; only one count was recorded for 3% to 3.5% of them. The top ten constitute less than 3.5% of the sample.

The table lists this clonotype with many counts. This receptor's antigen is unknown. Base qualities are not provided; no much larger clone lies one nucleotide away. On the study overall, not on this receptor specifically: Computational filtering was required because FACS-sorted repertoires could contain abundant contaminating clonotypes from the bulk population. The secondary T-cell response was weaker than the primary response but faster, peaking on day 5 instead of day 15. After the booster, most of the clones that had expanded following primary vaccination were detected again (approximately 96% of CD4 and 88% of CD8), which suggests that memory was broadly maintained. A small fraction of clonotypes showed up in both the CD4 and CD8 compartments, probably as a result of convergent recombination. Because the study included only a couple of donors, the extent to which the findings can be generalized is limited.

The sample's treatment or condition label, in plain terms: live attenuated yellow fever vaccine strain. PBMCs were isolated from peripheral blood using a standard Ficoll-Paque protocol. Dynabeads CD4 and CD8 positive selection kits were used to isolate CD4 and CD8 T-cell fractions. TriZol was used to extract RNA from bulk PBMCs, CD4 and CD8 fractions, and dextramer-positive and dextramer-negative fractions. There are 13 amino acids in the CDR3, from cysteine to valine inclusive. Only the CDR3 DNA stays, 39 bases, in frame from base 1. CDR1 is given as SGHTA and CDR2 as FQGNSA, both from the germline V gene. The V end loses 4 bases and the J end loses 7 bases, and a stretch of 14 bases separates them.

Recombination connected TRBV7-2 to TRBJ2-7, with TRBD2 tentatively as D gene (5 bases match). The source of this sequence is a man younger than 35 who received the YFV17D yellow fever vaccine. Sample: CD4+ T cells sorted from PBMCs, taken 10 days after the yellow fever booster vaccination. The nucleotide sequence is TGTGCCAGCAGCTCTCGCCTAGCTGGGGAGCAGTACGTC. This gives the protein CASSSRLAGEQYV.